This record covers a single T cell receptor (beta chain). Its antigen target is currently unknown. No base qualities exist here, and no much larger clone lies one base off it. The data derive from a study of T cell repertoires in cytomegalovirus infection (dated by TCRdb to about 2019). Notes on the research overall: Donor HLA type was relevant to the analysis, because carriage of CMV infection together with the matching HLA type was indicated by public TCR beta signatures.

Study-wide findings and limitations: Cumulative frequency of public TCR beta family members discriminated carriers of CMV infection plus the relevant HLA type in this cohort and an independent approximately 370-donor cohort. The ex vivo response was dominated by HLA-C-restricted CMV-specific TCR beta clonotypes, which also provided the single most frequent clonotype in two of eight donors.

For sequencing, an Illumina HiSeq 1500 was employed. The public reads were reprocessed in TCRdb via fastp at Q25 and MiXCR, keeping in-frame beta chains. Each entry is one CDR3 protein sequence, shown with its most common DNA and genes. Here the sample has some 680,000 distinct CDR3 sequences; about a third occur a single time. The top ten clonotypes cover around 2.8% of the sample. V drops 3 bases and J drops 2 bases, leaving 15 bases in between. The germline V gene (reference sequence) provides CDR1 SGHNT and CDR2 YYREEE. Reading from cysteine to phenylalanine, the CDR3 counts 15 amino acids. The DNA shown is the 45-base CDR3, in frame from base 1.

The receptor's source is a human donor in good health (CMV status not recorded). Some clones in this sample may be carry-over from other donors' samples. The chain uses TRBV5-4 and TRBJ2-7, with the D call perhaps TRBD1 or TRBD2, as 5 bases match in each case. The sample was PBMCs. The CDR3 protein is CASSWDGATPYEQYF. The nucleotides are TGTGCCAGCAGCTGGGACGGTGCAACCCCCTACGAGCAGTACTTC. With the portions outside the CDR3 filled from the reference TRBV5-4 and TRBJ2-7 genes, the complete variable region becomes ETGVTQSPTHLIKTRGQQVTLRCSSQSGHNTVSWYQQALGQGPQFIFQYYREEENGRGNFPPRFSGLQFPNYSSELNVNALELDDSALYLCASSWDGATPYEQYFGPGTRLTVT.